This TCR beta chain was observed in a study of control samples from healthy donors and cancer patients. The V gene end was trimmed by 4 bases and the J gene end by 7 bases; junction bases not matched to a gene: 6. This CDR3 has 13 amino acids. Germline V gene data show CDR1 as MGHDK and CDR2 as SYGVNS. Assay used: immunoSEQ multiplex PCR; TCRdb lists only in-frame clones, some missing. The table has roughly 130,000 clones, less than 95% seen once. This receptor was identified in a man under 40 in good health. Sequencing was performed on blood. J is TRBJ2-5 and V is TRBV25-1, with 7 positions matching TRBD1. CDR3 in DNA: TGTGCCAGCAGTGTTACAGGGGCAGGGACCCAGTACTTC. Amino acid sequence: CASSVTGAGTQYF. The variable domain in full, with the rest retrieved from reference TRBV25-1 and TRBJ2-5, is EADIYQTPRYLVIGTGKKITLECSQTMGHDKMYWYQQDPGMELHLIHYSYGVNSTEKGDLSSESTVSRIRTEHFPLTLESARPSHTSQYLCASSVTGAGTQYFGPGTRLLVL.